This T cell receptor (beta chain) is drawn from a study of molecular identifiers for immune sequencing clone quantification. General study findings and limits: Same-barcode identical TCR molecules could make highly expanded clones look smaller than they are.

Each CDR3 protein gets one entry after TCRdb re-called the PCR reads with MiXCR. The sample has 250,000 to 400,000 distinct CDR3 sequences, about a fifth seen once. Note on this clonotype: The antigen is unknown.

Germline values: CDR1 WNHNN, CDR2 SYGVQD (reference sequence). The V end lost 3 bases, the J end lost 3 bases, and 10 bases lay between the germline ends. There are 14 residues in the CDR3. V usage is TRBV10-1 and J usage is TRBJ2-3, with D perhaps being TRBD1 or TRBD2 (5 bases each). Sample: naive CD8+ T cells from blood, with Jurkat cell RNA spiked in. Noted subset: FACS-sorted CD8+CD4-CCR7+CD45RA+ naive T cells. The clonotype originates from a human donor in good health. Some libraries in this study had Jurkat cell RNA spiked in. The CDR3 nucleotides read TGCGCCAGCAGTGATGGGGGATTGACAGATACGCAGTATTTT. This gives the protein CASSDGGLTDTQYF.